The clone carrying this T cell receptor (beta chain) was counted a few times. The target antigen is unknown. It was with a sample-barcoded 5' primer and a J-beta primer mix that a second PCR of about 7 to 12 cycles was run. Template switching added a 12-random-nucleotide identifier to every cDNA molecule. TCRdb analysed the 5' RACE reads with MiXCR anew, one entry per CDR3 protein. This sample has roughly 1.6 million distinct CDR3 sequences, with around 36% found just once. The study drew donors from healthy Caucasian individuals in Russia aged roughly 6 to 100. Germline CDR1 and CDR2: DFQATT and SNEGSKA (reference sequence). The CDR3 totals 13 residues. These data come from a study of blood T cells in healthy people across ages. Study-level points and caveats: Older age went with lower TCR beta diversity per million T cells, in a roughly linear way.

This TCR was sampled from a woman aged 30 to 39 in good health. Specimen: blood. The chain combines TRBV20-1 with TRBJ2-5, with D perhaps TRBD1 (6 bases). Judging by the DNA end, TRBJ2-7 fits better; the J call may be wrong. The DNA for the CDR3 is TGCAGTGCTAGAGGGCGGACAGTACTCGAGCAGTACTTC. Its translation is CSARGRTVLEQYF.